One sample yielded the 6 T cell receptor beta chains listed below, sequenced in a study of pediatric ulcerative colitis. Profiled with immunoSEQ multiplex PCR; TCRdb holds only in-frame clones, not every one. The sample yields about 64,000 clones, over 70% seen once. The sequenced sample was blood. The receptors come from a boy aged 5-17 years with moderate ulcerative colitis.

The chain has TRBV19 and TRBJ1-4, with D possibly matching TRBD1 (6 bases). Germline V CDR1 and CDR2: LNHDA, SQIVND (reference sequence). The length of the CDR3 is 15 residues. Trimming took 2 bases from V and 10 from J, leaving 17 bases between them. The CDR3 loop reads CASSIRPRQAGKLFF. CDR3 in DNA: TGTGCCAGTAGTATACGCCCCCGACAGGCGGGAAAACTGTTTTTT.

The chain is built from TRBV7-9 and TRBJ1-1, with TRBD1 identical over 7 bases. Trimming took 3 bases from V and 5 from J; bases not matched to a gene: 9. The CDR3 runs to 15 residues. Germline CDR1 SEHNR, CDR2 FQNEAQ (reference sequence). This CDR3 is CASSFGQGVWTEAFF. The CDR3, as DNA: TGTGCCAGCAGCTTCGGGCAGGGGGTGTGGACTGAAGCTTTCTTT.

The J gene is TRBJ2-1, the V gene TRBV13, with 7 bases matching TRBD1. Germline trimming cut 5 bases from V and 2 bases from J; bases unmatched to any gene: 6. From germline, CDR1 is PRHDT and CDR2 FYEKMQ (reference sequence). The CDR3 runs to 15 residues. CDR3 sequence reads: CASSPNRGPYNEQFF. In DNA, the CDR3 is TGTGCCAGCAGCCCAAACAGGGGCCCCTACAATGAGCAGTTCTTC.

In nucleotides, the CDR3 is TGTGCCAGCAGTTACCGACAGGTACTGTACAATGAGCAGTTCTTC. This sequence encodes CASSYRQVLYNEQFF. J is TRBJ2-1 and V is TRBV6-5; the D gene is possibly TRBD1 (6 bases). The V and J ends lost 2 bases and 4 bases respectively, with 12 bases between them. CDR3 length equals 15 residues. The germline gives CDR1 MNHEY, CDR2 SVGAGI.

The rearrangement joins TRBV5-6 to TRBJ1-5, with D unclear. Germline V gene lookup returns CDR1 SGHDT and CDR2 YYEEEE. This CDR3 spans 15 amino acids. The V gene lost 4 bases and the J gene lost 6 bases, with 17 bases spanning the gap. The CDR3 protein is CASSQGIKRSQPQHF. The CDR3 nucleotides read TGTGCCAGCAGCCAAGGGATTAAGCGGAGTCAGCCCCAGCATTTT.

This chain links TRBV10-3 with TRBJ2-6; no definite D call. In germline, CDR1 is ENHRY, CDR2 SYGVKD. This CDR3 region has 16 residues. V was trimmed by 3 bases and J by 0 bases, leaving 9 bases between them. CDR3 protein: CAISERISSGANVLTF. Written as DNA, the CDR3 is TGTGCCATCAGTGAAAGGATAAGCTCTGGGGCCAACGTCCTGACTTTC.